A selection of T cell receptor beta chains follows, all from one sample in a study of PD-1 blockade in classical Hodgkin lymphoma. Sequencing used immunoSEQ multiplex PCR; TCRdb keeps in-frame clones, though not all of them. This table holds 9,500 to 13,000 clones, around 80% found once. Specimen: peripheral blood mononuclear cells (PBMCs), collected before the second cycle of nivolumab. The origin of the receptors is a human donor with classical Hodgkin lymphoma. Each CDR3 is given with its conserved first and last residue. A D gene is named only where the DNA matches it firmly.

CDR3aa: CASSPLGQTFYGYTF
CDR3nt: TGCGCCAGCAGCCCCCTGGGACAGACCTTCTATGGCTACACCTTC
v_gene: TRBV4-1
j_gene: TRBJ1-2
d_gene: TRBD1

CDR3aa: CASSIGGGYTF
CDR3nt: TGTGCCAGTAGTATCGGTGGTGGCTACACCTTC
v_gene: TRBV19
j_gene: TRBJ1-2
d_gene: NA

CDR3aa: CASSQRQGFSGEQFF
CDR3nt: TGCGCCAGCAGCCAAAGACAGGGCTTTAGTGGTGAGCAGTTCTTC
v_gene: TRBV4-1
j_gene: TRBJ2-1
d_gene: TRBD1

CDR3aa: CASSVGSRGGSYGYTF
CDR3nt: TGTGCCAGTAGTGTAGGATCAAGAGGGGGCTCTTATGGCTACACCTTC
v_gene: TRBV19
j_gene: TRBJ1-2
d_gene: TRBD1

CDR3aa: CASSAPERGSSYNEQFF
CDR3nt: TGTGCCAGCAGCGCACCAGAAAGGGGGAGCTCCTACAATGAGCAGTTCTTC
v_gene: TRBV7-3
j_gene: TRBJ2-1
d_gene: NA